These 23 T cell receptor beta chains were sequenced from one sample in a study of T-cell reconstitution after alpha-beta-depleted transplantation in children. This sample's TCRbeta library carried unique molecular identifier barcodes. Each CDR3 protein gets one entry after TCRdb re-called the PCR reads with MiXCR. Here the sample spans about 610,000 distinct CDR3 sequences, 10% being singletons. The sequencing used PBMCs from the stem cell graft donor, collected from the stem cell graft. The receptors shown here come from a human donor who donated a stem cell graft to a child with acute myeloid leukemia.

This clonotype was detected only a few times. J is TRBJ2-1 and V is TRBV29-1; 9 nucleotides line up with TRBD2. The CDR3 is 16 residues long. The germline gives CDR1 SQVTM, CDR2 ANQGSEA. The V segment lost 3 bases and the J segment 7 bases; nucleotides outside the gene matches: 13. Written as DNA, the CDR3 is TGCAGCGTTGATGGGGCCGACGGACTAGCGAAAAATGAGCAGTTCTTC. Translated: CSVDGADGLAKNEQFF.

With regard to this clonotype: A much larger clone sits a single nucleotide away, making a read error possible. This chain links TRBV10-3 with TRBJ2-7, with D perhaps TRBD1 (5 bases). This CDR3 contains 13 residues. Per the germline V gene, CDR1 is ENHRY and CDR2 is SYGVKD. The CDR3 DNA sequence: TGTGCCATCAGTGAACCGACAGCCTACGAGCTGTACTTC. Translation gives CAISEPTAYELYF.

This clonotype has ten or more counts. The chain couples TRBV27 to TRBJ1-5, with 7 bases lining up with TRBD1. Germline CDR1 MNHEY, CDR2 SMNVEV (reference sequence). The CDR3 is 13 residues long. The V and J ends lost 6 bases and 9 bases, in that order; junction bases with no gene match: 8. The CDR3 sequence: CASRLGQRGPQHF. The CDR3 nucleotides read TGTGCCAGCAGGCTGGGACAGAGAGGGCCCCAGCATTTT.

The rearrangement joins TRBV27 to TRBJ2-7; a weak D match, TRBD1 (6 bases). V lost 4 bases and J 0 bases, leaving 16 bases between the germline ends. Germline V gene lookup returns CDR1 MNHEY and CDR2 SMNVEV (reference sequence). The CDR3 extends over 16 amino acids. CDR3 sequence (DNA): TGTGCCAGCAGTTCCCCCGGGACATCAACCTCCTACGAGCAGTACTTC. As protein: CASSSPGTSTSYEQYF.

This clonotype was counted between two and nine times. V is TRBV20-1 and J is TRBJ2-2; D may be TRBD1 or TRBD2 (5 bases each). Trimming removed 6 bases from V and 2 bases from J, with 10 bases in between. CDR3 length: 13 residues. CDR1 and CDR2 (germline): DFQATT, SNEGSKA (reference sequence). The chain's CDR3 is CSAGTPNTGELFF. CDR3 sequence (DNA): TGCAGTGCCGGGACCCCCAACACCGGGGAGCTGTTTTTT.

The table lists this clonotype with many counts. The chain carries TRBV4-3 and TRBJ2-3; 10 bases fit TRBD2. In germline, CDR1 is LGHNA, CDR2 YSLEER. The CDR3 is 19 amino acids. J was trimmed by 4 bases and V by 0 bases; bases with no gene match: 13. CDR3 sequence reads: CASSQDLGLAEPKADTQYF. In nucleotides, the CDR3 is TGCGCCAGCAGCCAAGATTTAGGACTAGCGGAGCCAAAGGCAGATACGCAGTATTTT.

This clonotype was counted between two and nine times. The chain joins TRBV7-2 to TRBJ2-7; the D gene could be TRBD1 or TRBD2 (5 bases each). CDR3 length: 13 residues. CDR1 SGHTA and CDR2 FQGNSA come from the germline V gene. V gave up 7 bases and J gave up 4 bases, with 14 bases separating them. The CDR3 nucleotides read TGTGCCAGCACCCGGGACGGCATATACGAGCAGTACTTC. Translation gives CASTRDGIYEQYF.

This clonotype was seen only a few times. The J gene is TRBJ2-7, the V gene TRBV5-1; D is perhaps TRBD2 (5 bases). The V end lost 1 base, the J end lost 0 bases, and 11 bases lay between the germline ends. CDR1 is SGHRS, CDR2 YFSETQ, per germline. The CDR3 is 15 amino acids. CDR3 sequence reads: CASSLSGSLSYEQYF. The CDR3 DNA sequence: TGCGCCAGCAGCTTGTCGGGGTCCCTCTCCTACGAGCAGTACTTC.

Ten or more counts support this clonotype. The chain couples TRBV27 to TRBJ2-1; a weak D match, TRBD1 (6 bases). V was pared by 2 bases and J by 6 bases, with 14 bases between. Germline V gene data show CDR1 as MNHEY and CDR2 as SMNVEV (reference sequence). The CDR3 is 15 residues long. CDR3 coding DNA: TGTGCCAGCAGTTTAGGGGACATAAGGGGCAATGAGCAGTTCTTC. Amino acids: CASSLGDIRGNEQFF.

The J gene is TRBJ2-3, the V gene TRBV4-2, with D uncertain. The CDR3 has 13 amino acids. Trimming left V 4 bases short and J 8 bases short, with 13 bases between. CDR1 and CDR2 (germline): LGHNA, YNFKEQ. CDR3 loop: CASSPGPDPTQYF. CDR3 DNA sequence: TGTGCCAGCAGCCCTGGTCCCGATCCTACGCAGTATTTT.

The CDR3 loop is CASTGTVGEKLFF. DNA for the CDR3: TGTGCCAGCACTGGGACAGTGGGTGAAAAACTGTTTTTT. The gene calls are TRBV12-3 or TRBV12-4 and TRBJ1-4; 7 bases match TRBD1. V lost 7 bases and J lost 7; bases outside the gene matches: 6. This CDR3 is built from 13 residues.

The genes are TRBV5-6 and TRBJ2-7, with D possibly being TRBD2 (5 bases). Trimming removed 5 bases from V and 5 bases from J, with 20 bases in between. CDR1 and CDR2 from the germline V gene are SGHDT and YYEEEE. The CDR3 is made up of 15 amino acids. The CDR3 loop is CASRMTSGSLNEQYF. CDR3 nucleotide sequence: TGTGCCAGCAGAATGACATCGGGGTCCTTGAACGAGCAGTACTTC.

The chain carries TRBV18 and TRBJ2-5, with 7 bases aligning to TRBD1. There are 12 residues in the CDR3. Germline V gene lookup returns CDR1 KGHSH and CDR2 LQKENI. V trimming: 8 bases; J trimming: 3 bases; junction bases outside the gene matches: 3. The CDR3: CASQGEEETQYF. The CDR3 DNA is TGTGCCAGCCAGGGGGAAGAAGAGACCCAGTACTTC.

V is TRBV20-1 and J is TRBJ1-1; weak D call: TRBD1 (6 bases). This CDR3 contains 13 residues. V was trimmed by 5 bases and J by 0 bases, leaving 10 bases between them. Germline V gene lookup returns CDR1 DFQATT and CDR2 SNEGSKA (reference sequence). The CDR3 protein is CSAVRGVNTEAFF. DNA of the CDR3: TGCAGTGCTGTAAGGGGGGTGAACACTGAAGCTTTCTTT.

The rearrangement uses TRBV28 and TRBJ2-6; tentatively, D is TRBD1 (5 bases). Trimming shortened V by 3 bases and J by 0 bases, and 15 bases separated the two germline ends. There are 18 residues in the CDR3. In germline, CDR1 is MDHEN, CDR2 SYDVKM. The CDR3 sequence: CASSFRPGQGSGANVLTF. In nucleotides, the CDR3 is TGTGCCAGCAGTTTTCGCCCAGGGCAAGGCTCTGGGGCCAACGTCCTGACTTTC.

This clonotype was seen a handful of times. The genes are TRBV14 and TRBJ2-1; a weak D match, TRBD1 (5 bases). V was shortened by 4 bases and J by 2 bases, with 15 bases between the two germline ends. CDR3 length equals 16 residues. Per germline, CDR1 SGHDN and CDR2 FVKESK. The CDR3, as DNA: TGTGCCAGCAGCCCAAGGGGTCATACAGCCTACAATGAGCAGTTCTTC. Encoded protein: CASSPRGHTAYNEQFF.

The rearrangement joins TRBV7-9 to TRBJ1-1; D may be TRBD1 (6 bases). Between the trimmed V and J ends, which lost 4 bases and 1 base, there was a span of 19 bases. CDR1 and CDR2 (germline): SEHNR, FQNEAQ (reference sequence). CDR3 length: 17 residues. The CDR3 DNA follows: TGTGCCAGCAGCTCGATAATGGACAGTCTCCGGAACACTGAAGCTTTCTTT. It is translated as CASSSIMDSLRNTEAFF.

The table lists this clonotype with a few counts. The rearrangement uses TRBV12-3 or TRBV12-4 and TRBJ2-1, with 8 bases lining up with TRBD1. The CDR3 runs to 15 residues. Trimming cost V 5 bases and J 6 bases; bases outside gene matches: 9. The CDR3 is CASSVGQGISNEQFF. As DNA, the CDR3 is TGTGCCAGCAGTGTCGGACAGGGAATTAGCAATGAGCAGTTCTTC.

This clonotype has more than one count but fewer than ten. Written as DNA, the CDR3 is TGCAGTGCTGAGGGGGCGAAGGAGACCCAGTACTTC. Translated: CSAEGAKETQYF. The rearrangement uses TRBV20-1 and TRBJ2-5, with TRBD1 identical over 7 bases. Germline trimming cut 5 bases from V and 5 bases from J; bases unmatched to any gene: 5. Germline V lookup: CDR1 DFQATT, CDR2 SNEGSKA (reference sequence). The CDR3 runs to 12 residues.

This chain joins TRBV5-1 and TRBJ2-1, with TRBD1 identical over 9 bases. J lost 0 bases, V lost 4 bases, and 5 bases had no gene match. This CDR3 contains 16 residues. Per germline, CDR1 SGHRS and CDR2 YFSETQ. The chain's CDR3 is CASSGTGRPSYNEQFF. The CDR3 DNA follows: TGCGCCAGCAGCGGGACAGGGCGCCCCTCCTACAATGAGCAGTTCTTC.

A few counts support this clonotype. J is TRBJ2-3 and V is TRBV7-2; 13 bases align to TRBD2. V was pared by 4 bases and J by 5 bases, with 6 bases of the junction left unmatched. Germline values: CDR1 SGHTA, CDR2 FQGNSA. This CDR3 has 16 amino acids. Written as DNA, the CDR3 is TGTGCCAGCAGCTGGCCGGGACTAGCGGGACTAGATACGCAGTATTTT. Encoded protein: CASSWPGLAGLDTQYF. Combining the CDR3 with reference TRBV7-2 and TRBJ2-3 gives the whole variable domain GAGVSQSPSNKVTEKGKDVELRCDPISGHTALYWYRQSLGQGLEFLIYFQGNSAPDKSGLPSDRFSAERTGGSVSTLTIQRTQQEDSAVYLCASSWPGLAGLDTQYFGPGTRLTVL.

This clonotype was counted ten times or more. The chain couples TRBV12-3 or TRBV12-4 to TRBJ2-2; D is perhaps TRBD1 (6 bases). The CDR3 spans 17 residues. The V and J ends lost 5 bases and 2 bases respectively, with 18 bases between them. CDR3 sequence: CASSPIQGQGNTGELFF. CDR3 coding DNA: TGTGCCAGCAGTCCGATTCAGGGGCAGGGCAACACCGGGGAGCTGTTTTTT.

The chain carries TRBV28 and TRBJ1-4; a weak D match, TRBD1 (5 bases). Germline-derived CDR1 and CDR2 are MDHEN and SYDVKM. The CDR3 runs 14 residues. Trimming left V 5 bases short and J 8 bases short, with 15 bases between. The CDR3 sequence: CASSASGGVEKLFF. The CDR3 region has the DNA TGTGCCAGCAGTGCTTCCGGGGGGGTCGAAAAACTGTTTTTT.